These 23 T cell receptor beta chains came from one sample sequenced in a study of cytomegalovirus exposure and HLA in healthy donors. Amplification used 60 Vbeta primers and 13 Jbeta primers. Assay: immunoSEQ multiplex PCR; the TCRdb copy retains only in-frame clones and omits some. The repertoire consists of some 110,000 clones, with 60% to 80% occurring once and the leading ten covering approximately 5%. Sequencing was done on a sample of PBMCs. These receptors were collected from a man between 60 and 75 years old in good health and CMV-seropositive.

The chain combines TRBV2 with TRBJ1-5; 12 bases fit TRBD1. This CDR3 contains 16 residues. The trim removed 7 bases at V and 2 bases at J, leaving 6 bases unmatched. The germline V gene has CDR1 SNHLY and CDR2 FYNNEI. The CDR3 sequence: CASNAGTGGGNQPQHF. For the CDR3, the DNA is TGTGCCAGCAATGCGGGGACAGGGGGCGGCAATCAGCCCCAGCATTTT.

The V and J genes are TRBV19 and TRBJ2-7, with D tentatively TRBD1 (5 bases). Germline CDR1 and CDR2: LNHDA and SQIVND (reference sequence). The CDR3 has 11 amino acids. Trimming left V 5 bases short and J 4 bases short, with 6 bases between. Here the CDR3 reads CASSSGYEQYF. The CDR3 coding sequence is TGTGCCAGTAGTTCAGGGTACGAGCAGTACTTC.

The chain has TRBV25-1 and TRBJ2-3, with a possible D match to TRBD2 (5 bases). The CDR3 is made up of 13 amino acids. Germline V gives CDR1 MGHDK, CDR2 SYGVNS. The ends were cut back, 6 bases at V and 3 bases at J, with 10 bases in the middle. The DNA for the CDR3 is TGTGCCAGCAGCGGGGTGGGAACAGATACGCAGTATTTT. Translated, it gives CASSGVGTDTQYF.

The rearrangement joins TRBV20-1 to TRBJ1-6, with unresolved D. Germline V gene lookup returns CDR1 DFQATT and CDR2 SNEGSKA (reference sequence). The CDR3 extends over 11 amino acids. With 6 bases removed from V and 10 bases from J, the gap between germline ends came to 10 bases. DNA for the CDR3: TGCAGTGCCGGCCCGGAGTCACCCCTCCACTTT. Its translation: CSAGPESPLHF.

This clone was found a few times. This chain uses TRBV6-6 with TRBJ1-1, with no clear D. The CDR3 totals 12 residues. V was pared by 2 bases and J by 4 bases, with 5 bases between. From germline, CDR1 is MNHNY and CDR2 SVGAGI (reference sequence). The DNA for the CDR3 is TGTGCCAGCAGTTACGGCCCCACTGAAGCTTTCTTT. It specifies CASSYGPTEAFF.

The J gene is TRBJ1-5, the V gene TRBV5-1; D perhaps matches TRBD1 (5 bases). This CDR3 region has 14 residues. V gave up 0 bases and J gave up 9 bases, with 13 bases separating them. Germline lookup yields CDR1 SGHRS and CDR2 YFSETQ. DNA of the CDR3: TGCGCCAGCAGCTTGGACGGGGGGGGACCGCCCCAGCATTTT. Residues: CASSLDGGGPPQHF.

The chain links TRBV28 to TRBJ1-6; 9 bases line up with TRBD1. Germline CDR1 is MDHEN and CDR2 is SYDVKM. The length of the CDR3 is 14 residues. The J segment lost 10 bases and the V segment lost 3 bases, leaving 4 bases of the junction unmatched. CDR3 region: CASSLGQGASPLHF. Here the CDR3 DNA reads TGTGCCAGCAGTTTGGGACAGGGAGCATCACCCCTCCACTTT.

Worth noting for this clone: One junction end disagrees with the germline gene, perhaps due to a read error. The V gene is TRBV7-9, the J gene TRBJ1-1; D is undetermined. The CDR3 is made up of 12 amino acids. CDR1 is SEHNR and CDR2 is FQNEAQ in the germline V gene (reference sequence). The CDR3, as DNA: TGTTCCAGCAGCCCCCGGGACACTGAAGCTTTCTTT. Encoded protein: CSSSPRDTEAFF.

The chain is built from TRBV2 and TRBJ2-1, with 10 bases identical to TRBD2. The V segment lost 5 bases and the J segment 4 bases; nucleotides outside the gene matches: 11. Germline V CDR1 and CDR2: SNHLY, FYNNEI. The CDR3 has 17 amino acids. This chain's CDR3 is CASSQNGLAALYNEQFF. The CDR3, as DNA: TGTGCCAGCAGTCAGAATGGACTAGCGGCCCTATACAATGAGCAGTTCTTC.

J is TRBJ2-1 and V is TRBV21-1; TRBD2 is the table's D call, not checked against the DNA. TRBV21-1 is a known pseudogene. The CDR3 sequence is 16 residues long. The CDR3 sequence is CASSKGGEGNANEQFF. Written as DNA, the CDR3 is TGTGCCAGCAGCAAAGGGGGGGAGGGGAACGCCAATGAGCAGTTCTTC.

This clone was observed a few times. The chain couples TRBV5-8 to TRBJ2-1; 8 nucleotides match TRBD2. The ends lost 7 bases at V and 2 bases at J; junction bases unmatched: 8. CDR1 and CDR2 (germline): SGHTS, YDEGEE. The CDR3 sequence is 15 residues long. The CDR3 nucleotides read TGTGCCAGCCGGGGGGGGCGAAGCCCCTACAATGAGCAGTTCTTC. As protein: CASRGGRSPYNEQFF.

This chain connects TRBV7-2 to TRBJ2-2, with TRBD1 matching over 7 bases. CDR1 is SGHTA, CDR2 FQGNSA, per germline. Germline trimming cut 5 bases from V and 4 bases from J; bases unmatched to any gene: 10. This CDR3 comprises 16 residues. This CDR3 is CASSTRQGVSTGELFF. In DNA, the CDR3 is TGTGCCAGCAGCACCCGACAGGGTGTAAGCACCGGGGAGCTGTTTTTT.

In DNA form, the CDR3 reads TGTGCCTGGACCCCCCAGGCCGTAGGTACGCAGTATTTT. This gives the protein CAWTPQAVGTQYF. The rearrangement links TRBV30 to TRBJ2-3; D ambiguous. The CDR3 is made up of 13 amino acids. Trimming stripped 4 bases from V and 8 bases from J, with 16 bases between. Germline CDR1 GTSNPN, CDR2 SVGIG (reference sequence). Complete variable domain (other parts from reference TRBV30 and TRBJ2-3): SQTIHQWPATLVQPVGSPLSLECTVEGTSNPNLYWYRQAAGRGLQLLFYSVGIGQISSEVPQNLSASRPQDRQFILSSKKLLLSDSGFYLCAWTPQAVGTQYFGPGTRLTVL.

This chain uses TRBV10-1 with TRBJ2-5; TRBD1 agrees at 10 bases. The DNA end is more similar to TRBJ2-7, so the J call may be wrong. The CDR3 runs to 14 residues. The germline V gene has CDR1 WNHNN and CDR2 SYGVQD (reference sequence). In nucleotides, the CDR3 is TGCGCCAGCAGTGAATGGACAGGGGGGTACGAGCAGTACTTC. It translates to CASSEWTGGYEQYF.

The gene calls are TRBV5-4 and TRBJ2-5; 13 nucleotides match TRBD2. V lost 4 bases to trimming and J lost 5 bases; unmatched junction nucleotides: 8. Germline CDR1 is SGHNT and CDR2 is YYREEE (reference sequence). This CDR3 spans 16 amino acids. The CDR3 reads CASSPGLAGAGETQYF. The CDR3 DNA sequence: TGTGCCAGCAGCCCCGGACTAGCGGGGGCCGGGGAGACCCAGTACTTC.

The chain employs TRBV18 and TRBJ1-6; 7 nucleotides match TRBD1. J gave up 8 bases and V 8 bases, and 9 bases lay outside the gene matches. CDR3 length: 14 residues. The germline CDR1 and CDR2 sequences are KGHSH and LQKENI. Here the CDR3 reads CASRNPTGDSPLHF. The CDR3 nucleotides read TGTGCCAGCCGGAACCCTACAGGGGATTCACCCCTCCACTTT.

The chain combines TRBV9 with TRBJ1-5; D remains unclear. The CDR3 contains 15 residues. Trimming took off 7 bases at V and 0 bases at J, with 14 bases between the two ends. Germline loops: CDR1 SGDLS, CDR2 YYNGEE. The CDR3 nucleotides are TGTGCCAGCCCCCCACTCCAACTTAGCAATCAGCCCCAGCATTTT. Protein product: CASPPLQLSNQPQHF.

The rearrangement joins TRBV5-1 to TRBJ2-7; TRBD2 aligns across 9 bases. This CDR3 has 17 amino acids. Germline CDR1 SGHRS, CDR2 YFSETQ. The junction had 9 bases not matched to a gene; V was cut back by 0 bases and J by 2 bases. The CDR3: CASSLVAGGPVPYEQYF. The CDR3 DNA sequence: TGCGCCAGCAGCTTGGTTGCGGGGGGGCCAGTTCCCTACGAGCAGTACTTC.

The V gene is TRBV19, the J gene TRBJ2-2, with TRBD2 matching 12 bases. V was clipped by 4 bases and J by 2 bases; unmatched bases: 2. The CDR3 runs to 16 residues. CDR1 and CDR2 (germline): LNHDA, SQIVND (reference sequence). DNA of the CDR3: TGTGCCAGTAGTAGACTAGCGGGGGCTAACACCGGGGAGCTGTTTTTT. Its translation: CASSRLAGANTGELFF.

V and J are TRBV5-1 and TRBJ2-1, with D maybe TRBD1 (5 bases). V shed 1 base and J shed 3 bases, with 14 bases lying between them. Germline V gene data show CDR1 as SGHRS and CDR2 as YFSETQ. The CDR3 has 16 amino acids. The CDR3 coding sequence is TGCGCCAGCAGCTTGAGGGGCGTCCAGCTCTACAATGAGCAGTTCTTC. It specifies CASSLRGVQLYNEQFF.

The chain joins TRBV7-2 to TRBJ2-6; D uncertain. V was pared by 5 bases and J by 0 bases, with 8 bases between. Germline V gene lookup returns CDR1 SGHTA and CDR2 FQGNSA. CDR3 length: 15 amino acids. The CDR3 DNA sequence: TGTGCCAGCAGCCCCCACGGCTCTGGGGCCAACGTCCTGACTTTC. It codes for CASSPHGSGANVLTF.

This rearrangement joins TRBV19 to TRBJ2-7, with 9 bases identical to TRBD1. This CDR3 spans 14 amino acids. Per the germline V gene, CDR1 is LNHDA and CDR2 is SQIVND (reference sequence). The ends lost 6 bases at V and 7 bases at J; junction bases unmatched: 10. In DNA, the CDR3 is TGTGCCAGTAGATCCGGGACAGGGTTGTATGAGCAGTACTTC. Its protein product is CASRSGTGLYEQYF.

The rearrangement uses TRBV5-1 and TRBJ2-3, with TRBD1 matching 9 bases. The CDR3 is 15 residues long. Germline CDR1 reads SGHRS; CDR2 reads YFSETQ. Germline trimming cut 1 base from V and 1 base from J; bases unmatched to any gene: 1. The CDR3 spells CASSLRQGGTDTQYF. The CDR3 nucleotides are TGCGCCAGCAGCTTGAGACAGGGGGGCACAGATACGCAGTATTTT.